This T cell receptor beta chain derives from a study of cytomegalovirus exposure and HLA in healthy donors (dated by TCRdb to about 2017). Notes on the research overall: An earlier analysis of some 600 of the donors reported 250 to 350 Gb of sequence data and 100 million to 120 million unique TCR beta sequences obtained from about 170 million T cells. Around 330 gigabases of sequencing data and roughly 81 million unique TCR sequences made up an early release that covered over 550 HLA-typed donors. Among the roughly 400 genotyped donors, around 79% belonged to the genetic ancestry cluster associated with self-reported Caucasian donors. The aim of the study was to test whether cataloging public T cell receptors could identify signatures of past pathogen exposure. The T cell repertoires of 666 subjects were profiled by immunosequencing and related to cytomegalovirus serostatus. Along with the approximately 670-subject first cohort, a separate validation cohort of over 90 different subjects was used. To predict cytomegalovirus infection status, the study combined high-throughput TCR immunosequencing, statistical association of individual TCRs with disease status, and machine learning. A later analysis re-analyzed previously published TCR beta repertoires from about 600 donors and added high-resolution HLA genotyping to study TCR occurrence patterns. In the later analysis, no new phenotypic data were used to find candidate immune exposures; instead, reliance was placed on TCR beta sequences and their occurrence across donors. An earlier analysis of roughly 600 of the donors used high-throughput TCR beta sequencing to judge whether each TCR beta V gene segment behaved as functional or pseudogenic. Donor age, sex, ethnicity and CMV serostatus were compiled alongside the repertoire data. A later genetic analysis used genome-wide SNP genotypes for about 55% of the 666 donors, treating that subset as a discovery cohort. Every discovery cohort repertoire had been produced on one sequencing platform. Both class I and class II loci were covered by HLA typing, at four-digit resolution. Typing coverage varied by locus: roughly 629-640 donors for A, B, C, DRB1 and DQB1; approximately 500 for DQA1; around 610 for DPA1; some 470 for DPB1. Because of strong linkage in the cohort, roughly five DR-DQ haplotypes were treated as single units for association and clustering. Among 398 genotyped donors of the cohort, an average of approximately 250,000 unique TCR beta nucleotide sequences were sequenced per donor, approximately 20% of them non-productive. Broader findings and caveats from the paper: Assigning TCR associations to individual alleles was difficult when HLA alleles, especially DR and DQ, strongly co-occurred. In this cohort, only TCR beta chains were sequenced, and detectable features were limited by the absence of alpha or paired-chain data. A later analysis associated about 17,000 TCR beta sequences with specific HLA alleles at a false discovery rate of 0.05. CMV serostatus was the only immune exposure information available for the cohort. Most TCR sequences were observed very rarely across donors, whereas some public TCRs were present in many individuals. A later genetic analysis reported fewer N-insertions in productive TCRs among donors in an Asian-associated ancestry cluster than the 666-donor mean. In both the original and validation cohorts, the classifier was reported to diagnose cytomegalovirus status with high specificity and sensitivity. According to a later analysis, TCR association rates differed among HLA loci, with DRB1 alleles showing the most associated TCRs and HLA-C alleles showing the fewest. A further reported finding was that TCR beta sequences accurately predicted the HLA-A and HLA-B alleles for most subjects in the first cohort. The study gave a list of under 200 TCR beta chains associated with cytomegalovirus. An association between a missense DCLRE1C variant and V-gene and J-gene trimming of TCR beta chains was found in a later genetic analysis and replicated in an independent cohort. Correlated functional status among segregating V segments might be attributable to linkage disequilibrium, but an unknown experimental factor could not be ruled out. The sequencing pipeline was judged likely to have produced a cluster of highly shared sequence variants as a technical artifact. According to a later analysis, parvovirus B19, influenza, CMV and Epstein-Barr virus appeared linked to several top co-occurrence clusters. Because the 87-base-pair reads could not distinguish some IMGT-functional V segments, including TRBV6-2 and TRBV6-3, those segments were excluded. In an earlier analysis of some 500 of the donors, most TCR beta V segments were observed in productive rearrangements about 87% or about 30% of the time, broadly matching IMGT annotations. HLA typing was unavailable for some donors at each locus, so association tests used only the typed subset. In a later analysis, HLA-associated TCR beta chains were found to be more clonally expanded and to have lower generation probabilities than equally common non-associated chains. In vitro tests confirmed that three of the cytomegalovirus-associated TCR beta chains recognize cytomegalovirus antigens. The authors suggested that the approach could potentially be extended to other disease states and immunological phenotypes. Because counts were too low, about 18 rarely observed V segments, including chromosome 9 orphons, were excluded from the earlier analysis of 587 of the donors. A later analysis found that most CMV-associated TCR beta chains appeared HLA-restricted, with HLA associations seemingly driven largely by CMV exposure. The presence/absence analyses assumed that sequencing depth was roughly uniform across donors, and that assumption may not be true.

The cohort was made up of several hundred healthy bone marrow donors. At the time of sampling, every cohort member was nominally healthy, though immune exposures that went unrecorded were likely present. The donor tested CMV seronegative, placing the donor among the approximately 400 seronegative members of the cohort. Every donor gave a peripheral blood sample, and the peripheral blood mononuclear cells from that sample were used for TCR beta sequencing. Genomic DNA extraction from the blood cell samples was performed with the Qiagen DNeasy Blood Extraction Kit. The germline V gene provides CDR1 SGDLS and CDR2 YYNGEE. The cysteine opens and the phenylalanine closes a CDR3 of 14 amino acids. Only the CDR3 DNA is retained, 42 bases long and in frame from the first base. Trimming accounts for 2 bases at V and 5 bases at J, while the number of junction bases matched to no gene is 4. Library construction relied on the immunoSEQ multiplex PCR assay. For the multiplex PCR, a mixture combining 60 forward primers for TCR Vbeta segments and 13 reverse primers for TCR Jbeta segments was used. Amplification of the CDR3 region of rearranged TCR beta genes was performed with a multiplex PCR assay on genomic DNA. Amplified TCR beta libraries were sequenced as 87-base-pair reads on the Illumina HiSeq System. Under the source paper's analysis protocol: A later analysis counted about 76 million unique TCR beta chains across the 670 or so repertoires, and 9 million to 14 million of these chains were shared by at least two donors. To remove PCR and sequencing errors, raw reads were error-corrected and collapsed into unique sequences using a nearest-neighbor algorithm that merged closely related sequences. Alignment of CDR3 sequences to IMGT reference sequences was used to assign V, D and J gene segments. For a sequence to be retained, a match of at least six nucleotides to both a V gene segment and a J gene segment was required. A rearrangement counted as productive if the CDR3 had no stop codons and remained in frame with V and J, and every other rearrangement counted as non-productive. Following IMGT convention, CDR3 was defined as the stretch from the second conserved V-encoded cysteine to the conserved J-encoded phenylalanine. The earlier analysis of 550 to 650 of the donors excluded any sequence lacking an unambiguous match to a single V gene segment. An earlier analysis of over 450 of the donors classified V segments as functional when productive rearrangements were above 56.7% and as segregating when the standard deviation between donors was above 5%. A statistical classification framework was built to diagnose cytomegalovirus status from the catalog of TCR beta chain sequences. V and J gene assignment, in a later analysis, came from comparing TCR nucleotide sequences with IMGT/GENE-DB human TR gene sequences. Using the TCRdist pipeline, a later analysis assigned CDR3 sequences along with most-parsimonious VDJ recombination scenarios. In a later analysis, every TCR beta chain was defined by the combination of its CDR3 amino acid sequence and its V-gene family, and reads without a unique V-gene family were dropped. To address suspected cross-contamination and a sequencing artifact, a later analysis removed several hundred highly shared, low-generation-probability nucleotide sequences. A later analysis calculated a clonal expansion index for each public chain from normalized within-repertoire ranks of inferred template counts. A later analysis computed generation probabilities with a VDJ recombination model fitted to out-of-frame rearrangements, and checked the results against IGoR. In a later analysis, hypergeometric tests were used to score TCR-TCR, TCR-HLA and TCR-CMV co-occurrence, with a repertoire-size bias correction applied to TCR pairs. False discovery rates were estimated in a later analysis by permuting HLA or CMV assignments 20 times. In a later analysis, co-occurring TCRs were grouped with DBSCAN, and TCRdist sequence similarity was added when clustering was performed within HLA-allele-positive subsets. Repertoires with fewer than 30,000 or more than 120,000 public chains were left out of co-occurrence clustering, as were a handful of repertoires with anomalous nucleotide sharing. TCRdb's version of the immuneACCESS table is confined to in-frame rearrangements and falls short of the full clone set. An unresolved V gene accounts for under half of the shortfall where checked; the remainder is of unknown origin. The V and J calls and the clone size are those of that table, but D and trimming were determined from the DNA. A total of some 170,000 clones appear in this sample, 77% of them only once. The ten largest clones capture under 2% of the sample.

On this clone: It has no known antigen specificity. Base qualities are not at hand, and no much larger clone is one base apart.

Material: PBMCs. The sequence is built from TRBV9 and TRBJ2-7, with 10 central nucleotides matching TRBD1. The sequence was obtained from a woman aged 30 to 39 in good health and CMV-seronegative. The bases read TGTGCCAGCAGCGTTCAGACAGGGGGCGACGAGCAGTACTTC. Its protein reads: CASSVQTGGDEQYF.